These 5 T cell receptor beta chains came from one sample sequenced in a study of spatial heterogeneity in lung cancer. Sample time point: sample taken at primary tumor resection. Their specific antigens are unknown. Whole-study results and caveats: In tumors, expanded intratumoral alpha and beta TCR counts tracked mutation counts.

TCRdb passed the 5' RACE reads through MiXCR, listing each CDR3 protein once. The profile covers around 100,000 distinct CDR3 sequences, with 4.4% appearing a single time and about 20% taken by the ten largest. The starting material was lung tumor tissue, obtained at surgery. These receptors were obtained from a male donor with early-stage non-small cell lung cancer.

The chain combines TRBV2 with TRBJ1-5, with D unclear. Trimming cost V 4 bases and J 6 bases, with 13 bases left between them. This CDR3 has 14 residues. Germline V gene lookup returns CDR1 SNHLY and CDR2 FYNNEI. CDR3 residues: CASSVKEGFQPQHF. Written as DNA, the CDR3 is TGTGCCAGCAGTGTAAAGGAGGGATTTCAGCCCCAGCATTTT.

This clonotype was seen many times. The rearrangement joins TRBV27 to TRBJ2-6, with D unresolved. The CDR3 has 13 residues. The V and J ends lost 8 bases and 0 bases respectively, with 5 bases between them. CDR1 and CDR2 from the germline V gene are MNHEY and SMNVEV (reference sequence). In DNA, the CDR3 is TGTGCCAGCTCCTACTCTGGGGCCAACGTCCTGACTTTC. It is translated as CASSYSGANVLTF.

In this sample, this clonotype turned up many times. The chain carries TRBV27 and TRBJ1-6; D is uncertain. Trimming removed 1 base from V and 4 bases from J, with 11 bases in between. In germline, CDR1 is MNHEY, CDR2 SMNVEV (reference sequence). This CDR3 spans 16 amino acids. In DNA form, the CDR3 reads TGTGCCAGCAGTTTATTTACCGGCTTTTATAATTCACCCCTCCACTTT. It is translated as CASSLFTGFYNSPLHF.

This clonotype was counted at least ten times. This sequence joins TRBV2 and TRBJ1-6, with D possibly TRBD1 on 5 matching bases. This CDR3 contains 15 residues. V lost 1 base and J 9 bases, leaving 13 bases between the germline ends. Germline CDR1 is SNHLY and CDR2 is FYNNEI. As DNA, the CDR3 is TGTGCCAGCAGTGAAGGACGGGGGTCTGTTTCACCCCTCCACTTT. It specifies CASSEGRGSVSPLHF.

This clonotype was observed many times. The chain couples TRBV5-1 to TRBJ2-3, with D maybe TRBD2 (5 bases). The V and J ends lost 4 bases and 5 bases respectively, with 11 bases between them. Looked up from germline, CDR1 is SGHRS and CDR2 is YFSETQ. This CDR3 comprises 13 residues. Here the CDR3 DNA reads TGCGCCAGCAGCATTTTAGGAGGAGATACGCAGTATTTT. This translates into CASSILGGDTQYF.